Listed here is a single T cell receptor beta chain. Per the original data handling: For nucleated cells, counts were estimated from reference gene primer amplification. Sequencing was performed with immunoSEQ multiplex PCR; in TCRdb, only in-frame clones are kept and a portion is missing. V, J and clone size derive from that table, while D and trimming were established from the DNA sequence. Among fewer than 110,000 clones listed, around 88% were seen once. This entry is derived from a study of blood T cell repertoires in COVID-19. Study summary: Collection of acute and convalescent COVID-19 samples took place in the United States, Italy and Spain.

CDR1 is MGHRA and CDR2 is YSYEKL in the germline V gene. The CDR3 covers 16 residues. The J segment lost 5 bases and the V segment lost 1 base, leaving 7 bases of the junction unmatched. This clonotype originated in a human donor in a cohort sampled during active COVID-19. V is TRBV4-1 and J is TRBJ2-1; 8 positions match TRBD1. Sequenced: peripheral blood. This CDR3 reads CASSQGLGTGDNEQFF. Written as DNA, the CDR3 is TGCGCCAGCAGCCAAGGGTTAGGGACAGGAGACAATGAGCAGTTCTTC.